The entry that follows covers one TCR beta chain sequence. Original handling: Estimation of nucleated cell counts was performed using reference gene primer amplification. Using immunoSEQ multiplex PCR, the repertoire was profiled, and TCRdb retains in-frame clones only, with some absent. D and trimming were read from the DNA, whereas the V and J calls and clone size are those reported in that table. Here the sample spans fewer than 65,000 clones, approximately 90% being singletons. This sample was taken from a study of blood T cell repertoires in COVID-19. At the level of the study: COVID-19 samples collected from the United States, Italy and Spain covered acute and convalescent phases. In each case, the material was cDNA or gDNA derived from T cells, B-cell-depleted T cells, or PBMCs.

V was cut by 10 bases and J by 5 bases, with 17 bases left in between. CDR3 length equals 13 residues. Sequencing was done on a sample of peripheral blood. This TCR was recovered from a human donor with acute or convalescent COVID-19. The donor label of this sample is uncertain. The V call is TRBV12-3 or TRBV12-4, the J call TRBJ1-2; D not certain. Here the CDR3 reads CANDRPRGYGYTF. In nucleotides, the CDR3 is TGTGCCAACGACCGACCCAGAGGATATGGCTACACCTTC.